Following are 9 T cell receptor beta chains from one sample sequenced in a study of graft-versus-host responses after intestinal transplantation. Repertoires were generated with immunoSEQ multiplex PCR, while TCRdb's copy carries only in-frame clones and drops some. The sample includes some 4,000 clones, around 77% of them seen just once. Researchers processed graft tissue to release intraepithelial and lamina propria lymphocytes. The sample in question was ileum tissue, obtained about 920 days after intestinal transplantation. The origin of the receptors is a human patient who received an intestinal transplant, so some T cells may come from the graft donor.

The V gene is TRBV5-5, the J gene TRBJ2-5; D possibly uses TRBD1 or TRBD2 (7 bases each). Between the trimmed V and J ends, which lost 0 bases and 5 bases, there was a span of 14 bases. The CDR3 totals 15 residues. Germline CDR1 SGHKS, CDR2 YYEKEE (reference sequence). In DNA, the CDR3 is TGTGCCAGCAGCTTGGATGGGACAGCGGGGGAGACCCAGTACTTC. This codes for CASSLDGTAGETQYF.

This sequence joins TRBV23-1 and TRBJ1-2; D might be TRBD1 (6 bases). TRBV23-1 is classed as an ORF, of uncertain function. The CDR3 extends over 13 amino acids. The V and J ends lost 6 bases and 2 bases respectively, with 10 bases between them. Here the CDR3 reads CASRDSVNYGYTF. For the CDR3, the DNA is TGCGCCAGCAGGGACAGTGTAAACTATGGCTACACCTTC.

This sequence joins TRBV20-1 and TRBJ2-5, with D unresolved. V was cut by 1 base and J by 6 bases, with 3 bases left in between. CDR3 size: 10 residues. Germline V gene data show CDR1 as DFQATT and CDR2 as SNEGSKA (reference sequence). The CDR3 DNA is TGCAGTGCTAGAGTCCAGACCCAGTACTTC. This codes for CSARVQTQYF.

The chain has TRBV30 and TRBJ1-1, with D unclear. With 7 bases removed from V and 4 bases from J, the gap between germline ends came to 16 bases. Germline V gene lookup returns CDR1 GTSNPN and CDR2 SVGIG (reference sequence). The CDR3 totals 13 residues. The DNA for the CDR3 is TGTGCCTTGAGCAGAGGTGGAGGCACTGAAGCTTTCTTT. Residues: CALSRGGGTEAFF.

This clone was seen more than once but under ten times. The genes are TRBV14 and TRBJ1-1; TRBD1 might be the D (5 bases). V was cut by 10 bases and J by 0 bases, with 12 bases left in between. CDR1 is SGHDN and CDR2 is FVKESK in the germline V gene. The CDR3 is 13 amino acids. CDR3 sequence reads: CAKGLLMNTEAFF. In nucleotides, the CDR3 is TGTGCCAAGGGGTTACTCATGAACACTGAAGCTTTCTTT.

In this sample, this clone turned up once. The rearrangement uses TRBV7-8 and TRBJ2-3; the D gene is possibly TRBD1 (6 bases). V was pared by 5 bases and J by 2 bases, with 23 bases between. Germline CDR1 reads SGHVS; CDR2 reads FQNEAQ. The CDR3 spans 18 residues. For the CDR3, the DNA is TGTGCCAGCAGCACACCTACACAAGGGACAATAGACACAGATACGCAGTATTTT. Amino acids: CASSTPTQGTIDTDTQYF.

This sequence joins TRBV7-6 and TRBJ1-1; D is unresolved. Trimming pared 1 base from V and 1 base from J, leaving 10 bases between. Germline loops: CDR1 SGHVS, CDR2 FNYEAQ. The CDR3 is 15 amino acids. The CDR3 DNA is TGTGCCAGCAGCTTAGTTGCGGGTGCGAACACTGAAGCTTTCTTT. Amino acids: CASSLVAGANTEAFF.

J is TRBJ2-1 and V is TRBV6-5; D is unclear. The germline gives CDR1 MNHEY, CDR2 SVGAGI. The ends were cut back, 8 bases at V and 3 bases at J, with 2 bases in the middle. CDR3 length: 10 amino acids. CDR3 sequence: CASGYNEQFF. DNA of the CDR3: TGTGCCAGCGGCTACAATGAGCAGTTCTTC.

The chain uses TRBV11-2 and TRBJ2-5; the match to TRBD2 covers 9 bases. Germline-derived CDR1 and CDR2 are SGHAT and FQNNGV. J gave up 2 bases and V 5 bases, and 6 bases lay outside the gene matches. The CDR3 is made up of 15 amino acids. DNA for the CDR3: TGTGCCAGCAGCCACGGGCGGGGGGGGCAAGAGACCCAGTACTTC. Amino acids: CASSHGRGGQETQYF.